This entry features one T cell receptor beta chain sequence. These data are taken from a study of blood T cell repertoires in COVID-19. Background on the study: Sites in the United States, Italy and Spain provided acute and convalescent COVID-19 samples. PBMCs, B-cell-depleted T cells, or T cells provided the cDNA or gDNA that made up the material.

In the original processing: Counts of nucleated cells, estimated from reference gene primer amplification, were obtained. Assay used: immunoSEQ multiplex PCR; TCRdb lists only in-frame clones, some missing. That table furnishes V, J and clone size, whereas the DNA furnished D and trimming. The sample contains about 140,000 clones, over 70% of which appear only once. The CDR3 has 14 amino acids. Germline assignment: CDR1 SGHKS and CDR2 YYEKEE (reference sequence). V lost 0 bases and J lost 4, with 10 bases in between. This chain connects TRBV5-5 to TRBJ1-1, with D perhaps TRBD1 (5 bases). The sequencing sample was made of peripheral blood. The origin of this receptor is a woman in her forties or fifties with acute or convalescent COVID-19. CDR3: CASSLAGEFTEAFF. DNA of the CDR3: TGTGCCAGCAGCTTGGCGGGGGAGTTCACTGAAGCTTTCTTT.